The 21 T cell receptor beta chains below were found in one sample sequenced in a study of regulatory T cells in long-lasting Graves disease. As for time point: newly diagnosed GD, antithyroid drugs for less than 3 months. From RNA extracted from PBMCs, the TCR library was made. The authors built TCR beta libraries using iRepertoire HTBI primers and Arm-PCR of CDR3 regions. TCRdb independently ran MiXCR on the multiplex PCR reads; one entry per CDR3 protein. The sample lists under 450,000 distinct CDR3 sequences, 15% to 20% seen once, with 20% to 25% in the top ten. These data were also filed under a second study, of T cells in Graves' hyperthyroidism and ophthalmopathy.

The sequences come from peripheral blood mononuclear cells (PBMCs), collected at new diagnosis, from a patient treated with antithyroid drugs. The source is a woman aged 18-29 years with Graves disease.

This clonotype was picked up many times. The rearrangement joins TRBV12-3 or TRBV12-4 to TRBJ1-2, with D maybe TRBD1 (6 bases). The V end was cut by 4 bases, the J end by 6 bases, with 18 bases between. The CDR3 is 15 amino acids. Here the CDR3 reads CASSSDSRFGNGYTF. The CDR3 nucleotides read TGTGCCAGCAGTTCGGACAGTCGGTTTGGCAATGGCTACACCTTC.

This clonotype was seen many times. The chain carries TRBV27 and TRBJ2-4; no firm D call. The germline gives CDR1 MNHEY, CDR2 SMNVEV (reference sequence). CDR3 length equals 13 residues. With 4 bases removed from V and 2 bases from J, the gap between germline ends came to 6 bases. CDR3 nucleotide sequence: TGTGCCAGCAGTTCCCCCCCCAAAAACATTCAGTACTTC. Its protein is CASSSPPKNIQYF.

Written as DNA, the CDR3 is TGTGCCAGCAGCCCCTTAGCGGGGGGAAACGCAGATACGCAGTATTTT. Amino acids: CASSPLAGGNADTQYF. The rearrangement joins TRBV2 to TRBJ2-3; 10 nucleotides line up with TRBD2. V trimming: 6 bases; J trimming: 4 bases; junction bases outside the gene matches: 10. CDR1 and CDR2 from the germline V gene are SNHLY and FYNNEI. CDR3 length equals 16 residues.

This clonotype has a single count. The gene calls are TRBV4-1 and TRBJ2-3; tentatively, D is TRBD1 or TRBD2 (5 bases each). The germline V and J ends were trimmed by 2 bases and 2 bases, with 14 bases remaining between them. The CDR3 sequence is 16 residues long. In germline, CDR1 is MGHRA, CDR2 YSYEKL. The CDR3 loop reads CASSQSGFGATDTQYF. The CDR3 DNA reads TGCGCCAGCAGCCAATCAGGCTTCGGGGCCACAGATACGCAGTATTTT.

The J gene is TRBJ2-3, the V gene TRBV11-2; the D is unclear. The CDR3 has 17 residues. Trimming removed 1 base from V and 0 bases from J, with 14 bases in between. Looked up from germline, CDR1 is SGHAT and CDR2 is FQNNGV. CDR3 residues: CASSLGRYRPSTDTQYF. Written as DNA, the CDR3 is TGTGCCAGCAGCTTAGGCAGGTACCGACCTAGCACAGATACGCAGTATTTT. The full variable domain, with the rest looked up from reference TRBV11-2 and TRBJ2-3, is EAGVAQSPRYKIIEKRQSVAFWCNPISGHATLYWYQQILGQGPKLLIQFQNNGVVDDSQLPKDRFSAERLKGVDSTLKIQPAKLEDSAVYLCASSLGRYRPSTDTQYFGPGTRLTVL.

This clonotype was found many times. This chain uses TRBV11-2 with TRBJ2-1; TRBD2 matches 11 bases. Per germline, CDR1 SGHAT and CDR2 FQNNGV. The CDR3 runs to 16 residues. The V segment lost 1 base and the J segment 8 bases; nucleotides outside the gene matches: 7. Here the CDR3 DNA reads TGTGCCAGCAGCTTAGGTAGCGGGGGGGCCGGGCATGAGCAGTTCTTC. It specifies CASSLGSGGAGHEQFF.

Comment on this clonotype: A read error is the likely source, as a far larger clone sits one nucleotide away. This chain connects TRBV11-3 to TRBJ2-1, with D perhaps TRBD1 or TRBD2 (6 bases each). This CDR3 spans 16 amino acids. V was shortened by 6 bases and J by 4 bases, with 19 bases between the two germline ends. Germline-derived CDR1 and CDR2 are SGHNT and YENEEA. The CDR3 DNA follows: TGTGCCAGCAGTTACACCCAGGGGCTAGCGTACAATGAGCAGTTCTTC. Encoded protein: CASSYTQGLAYNEQFF.

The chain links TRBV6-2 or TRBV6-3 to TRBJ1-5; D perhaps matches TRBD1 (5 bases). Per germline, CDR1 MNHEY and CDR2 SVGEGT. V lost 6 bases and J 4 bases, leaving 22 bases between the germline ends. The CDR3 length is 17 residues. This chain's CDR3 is CASSYRRAGAGNQPQHF. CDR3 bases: TGTGCCAGCAGCTACCGCAGGGCCGGGGCAGGTAATCAGCCCCAGCATTTT.

This CDR3 is CASSRQIYNEQFF. The CDR3 DNA is TGTGCCAGCAGCCGTCAGATCTACAATGAGCAGTTCTTC. The chain carries TRBV3-1 and TRBJ2-1; D not resolved. Germline loops: CDR1 LGHDT, CDR2 YNNKEL (reference sequence). V was trimmed by 4 bases and J by 3 bases, leaving 7 bases between them. The CDR3 covers 13 residues.

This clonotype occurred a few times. Written as DNA, the CDR3 is TGTGCCAGCAGCTCCCCCCCGGGCGAGCAGTACTTC. This gives the protein CASSSPPGEQYF. J is TRBJ2-7 and V is TRBV7-3; D not certain. CDR1 and CDR2 from the germline V gene are SGHTA and FQGTGA. The CDR3 consists of 12 residues. The V gene lost 4 bases and the J gene lost 6 bases, with 10 bases spanning the gap.

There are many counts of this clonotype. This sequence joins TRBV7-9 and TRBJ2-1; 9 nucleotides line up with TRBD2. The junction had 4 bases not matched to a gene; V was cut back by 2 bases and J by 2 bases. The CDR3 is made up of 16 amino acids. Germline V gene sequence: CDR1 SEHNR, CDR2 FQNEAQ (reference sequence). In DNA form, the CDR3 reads TGTGCCAGCAGCTTACGGCGGGAGGGCCCCTACAATGAGCAGTTCTTC. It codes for CASSLRREGPYNEQFF.

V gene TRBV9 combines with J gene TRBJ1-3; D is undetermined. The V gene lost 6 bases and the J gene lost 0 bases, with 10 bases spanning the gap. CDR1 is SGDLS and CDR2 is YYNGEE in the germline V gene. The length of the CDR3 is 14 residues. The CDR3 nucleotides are TGTGCCAGCACACGGACGGGCTCTGGAAACACCATATATTTT. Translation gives CASTRTGSGNTIYF.

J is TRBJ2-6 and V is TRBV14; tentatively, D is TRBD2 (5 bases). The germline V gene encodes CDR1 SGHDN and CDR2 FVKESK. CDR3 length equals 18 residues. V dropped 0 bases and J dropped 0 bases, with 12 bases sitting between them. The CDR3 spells CASSQDSLGLSGANVLTF. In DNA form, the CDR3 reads TGTGCCAGCAGCCAAGATTCTCTAGGACTCTCTGGGGCCAACGTCCTGACTTTC.

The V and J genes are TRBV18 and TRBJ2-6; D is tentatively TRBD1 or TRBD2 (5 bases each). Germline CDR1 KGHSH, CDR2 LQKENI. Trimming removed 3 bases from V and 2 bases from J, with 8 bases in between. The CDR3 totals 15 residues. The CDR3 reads CASSPVGAGANVLTF. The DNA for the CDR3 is TGTGCCAGCTCACCGGTGGGGGCTGGGGCCAACGTCCTGACTTTC.

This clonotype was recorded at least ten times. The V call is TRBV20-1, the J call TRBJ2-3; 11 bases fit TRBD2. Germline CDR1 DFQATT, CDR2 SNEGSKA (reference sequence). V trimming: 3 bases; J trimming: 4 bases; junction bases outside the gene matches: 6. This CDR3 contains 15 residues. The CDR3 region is CSASYSGRAADTQYF. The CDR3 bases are TGCAGTGCTAGCTATAGCGGGAGGGCCGCAGATACGCAGTATTTT.

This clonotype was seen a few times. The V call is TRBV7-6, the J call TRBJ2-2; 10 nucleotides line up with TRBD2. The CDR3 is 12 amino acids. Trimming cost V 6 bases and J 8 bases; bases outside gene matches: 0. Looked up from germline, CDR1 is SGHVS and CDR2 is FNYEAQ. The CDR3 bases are TGTGCCAGCAGACTAGCGGGAGGGGAGCTGTTTTTT. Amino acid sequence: CASRLAGGELFF.

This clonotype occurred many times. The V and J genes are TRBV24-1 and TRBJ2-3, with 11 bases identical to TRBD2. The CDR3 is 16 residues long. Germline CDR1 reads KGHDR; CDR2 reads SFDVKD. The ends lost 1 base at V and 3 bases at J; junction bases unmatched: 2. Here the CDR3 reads CATSDFIAGGTDTQYF. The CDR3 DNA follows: TGTGCCACCAGTGATTTCATAGCGGGGGGGACAGATACGCAGTATTTT.

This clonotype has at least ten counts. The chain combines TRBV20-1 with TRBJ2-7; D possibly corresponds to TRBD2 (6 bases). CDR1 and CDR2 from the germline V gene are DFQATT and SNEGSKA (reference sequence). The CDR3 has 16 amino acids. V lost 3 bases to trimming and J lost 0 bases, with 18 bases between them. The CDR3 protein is CSASPGLSGRSYEQYF. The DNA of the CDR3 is TGCAGTGCTAGCCCAGGGTTGAGCGGGCGCTCCTACGAGCAGTACTTC.

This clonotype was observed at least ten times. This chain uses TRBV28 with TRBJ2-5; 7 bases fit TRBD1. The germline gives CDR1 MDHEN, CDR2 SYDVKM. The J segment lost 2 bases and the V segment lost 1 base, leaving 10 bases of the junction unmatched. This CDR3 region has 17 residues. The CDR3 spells CASSLSPPGQIQETQYF. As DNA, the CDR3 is TGTGCCAGCAGTTTATCCCCACCGGGACAGATACAAGAGACCCAGTACTTC.

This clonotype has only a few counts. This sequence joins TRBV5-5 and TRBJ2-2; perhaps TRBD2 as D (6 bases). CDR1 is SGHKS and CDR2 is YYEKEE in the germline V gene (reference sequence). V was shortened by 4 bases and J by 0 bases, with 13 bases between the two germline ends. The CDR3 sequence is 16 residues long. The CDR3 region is CASSQRGSPNTGELFF. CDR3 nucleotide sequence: TGTGCCAGCAGCCAACGGGGGTCCCCGAACACCGGGGAGCTGTTTTTT.

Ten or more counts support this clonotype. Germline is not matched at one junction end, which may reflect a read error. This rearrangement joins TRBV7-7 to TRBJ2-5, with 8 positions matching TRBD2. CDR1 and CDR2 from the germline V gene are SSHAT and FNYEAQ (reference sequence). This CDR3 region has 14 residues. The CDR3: CASSPGGVTETQYF. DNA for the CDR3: TGTGCTAGCAGCCCGGGGGGGGTCACAGAGACCCAGTACTTC.